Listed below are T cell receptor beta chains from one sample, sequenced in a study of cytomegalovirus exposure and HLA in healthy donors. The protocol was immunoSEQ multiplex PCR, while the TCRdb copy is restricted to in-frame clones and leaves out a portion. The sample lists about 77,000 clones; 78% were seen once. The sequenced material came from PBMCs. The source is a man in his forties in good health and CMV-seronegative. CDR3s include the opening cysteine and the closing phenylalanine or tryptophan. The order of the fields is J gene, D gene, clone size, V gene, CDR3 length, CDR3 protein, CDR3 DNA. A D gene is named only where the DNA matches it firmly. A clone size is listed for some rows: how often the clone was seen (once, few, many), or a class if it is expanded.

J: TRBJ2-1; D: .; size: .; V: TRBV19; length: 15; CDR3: CASKSGASGRNEQFF; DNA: TGTGCCAGTAAGAGTGGGGCTAGTGGGCGCAATGAGCAGTTCTTC
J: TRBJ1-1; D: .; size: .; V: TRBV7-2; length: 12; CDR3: CASSPGGTEAFF; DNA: TGTGCCAGCAGCCCGGGGGGGACTGAAGCTTTCTTT
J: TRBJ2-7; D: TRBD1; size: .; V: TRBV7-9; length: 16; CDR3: CSSSFDPGQRSYEQYF; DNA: TGTTCCAGCAGCTTTGACCCGGGACAGAGATCCTACGAGCAGTACTTC
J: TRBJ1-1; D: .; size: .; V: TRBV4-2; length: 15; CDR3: CASSQVARGNTEAFF; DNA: TGTGCCAGCAGCCAAGTGGCCAGGGGGAACACTGAAGCTTTCTTT
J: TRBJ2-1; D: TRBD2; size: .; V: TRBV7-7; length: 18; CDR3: CASSKGLAGSGGYNEQFF; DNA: TGTGCTAGCAGCAAGGGACTAGCGGGCTCCGGAGGCTACAATGAGCAGTTCTTC
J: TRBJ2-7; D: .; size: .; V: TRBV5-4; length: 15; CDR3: CASSIQDRSQDEQYF; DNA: TGTGCCAGCAGCATCCAAGACAGGTCACAAGACGAGCAGTACTTC
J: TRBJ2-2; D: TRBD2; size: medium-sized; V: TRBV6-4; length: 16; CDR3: CASSDSGLADTGELFF; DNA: TGTGCCAGCAGTGATTCGGGACTAGCGGACACCGGGGAGCTGTTTTTT
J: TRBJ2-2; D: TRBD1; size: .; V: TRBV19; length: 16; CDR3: CASSMGQGAGTGELFF; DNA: TGTGCCAGTAGTATGGGACAGGGCGCCGGCACCGGGGAGCTGTTTTTT
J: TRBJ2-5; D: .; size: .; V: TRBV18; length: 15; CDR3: CASSPDSTSQETQYF; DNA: TGTGCCAGCTCACCAGATTCAACTTCCCAAGAGACCCAGTACTTC
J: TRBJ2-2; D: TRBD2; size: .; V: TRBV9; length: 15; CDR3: CASSVSGRLTGELFF; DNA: TGTGCCAGCAGCGTTAGCGGGAGGTTGACCGGGGAGCTGTTTTTT
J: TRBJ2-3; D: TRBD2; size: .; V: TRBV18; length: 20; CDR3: CASSLTGSGTRSFSTDTQYF; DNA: TGTGCCAGCTCACTTACGGGGAGCGGGACTCGATCCTTTAGCACAGATACGCAGTATTTT
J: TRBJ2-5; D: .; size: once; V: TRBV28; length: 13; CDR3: CASIRGPGETQYF; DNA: TGTGCCAGCATTAGAGGACCGGGGGAGACCCAGTACTTC